Listed here are 28 T cell receptor beta chains from one sample, sequenced in a study of blood T cell repertoires in COVID-19. Data came from immunoSEQ multiplex PCR; TCRdb stores just in-frame clones and leaves some out. Counted here are 320,000 or so clones, about 85% occurring once; the ten biggest clones make up approximately 1.9%. Sequences were obtained from PBMCs or T cells enriched from blood (not recorded which). The origin of the receptors is a woman in her 30s who had been exposed to COVID-19.

This chain connects TRBV5-4 to TRBJ1-1, with no clear D. The V gene's germline CDR1 is SGHNT and CDR2 YYREEE (reference sequence). This CDR3 spans 15 amino acids. V dropped 3 bases and J dropped 4 bases, with 16 bases sitting between them. This CDR3 is CASSSRVTTGTEAFF. The CDR3 DNA follows: TGTGCCAGCAGCTCGCGGGTGACGACGGGCACTGAAGCTTTCTTT.

The rearrangement links TRBV27 to TRBJ2-7; D is unclear. Germline V CDR1 and CDR2: MNHEY, SMNVEV (reference sequence). This CDR3 is 11 amino acids long. Trimming pared 7 bases from V and 4 bases from J, leaving 8 bases between. CDR3 in amino acids: CASKYGYEQYF. The CDR3 coding sequence is TGTGCCAGCAAGTACGGGTACGAGCAGTACTTC.

The chain couples TRBV28 to TRBJ1-4, with TRBD1 matching 10 bases. CDR1 is MDHEN and CDR2 is SYDVKM in the germline V gene. The V and J ends lost 7 bases and 8 bases, in that order; junction bases with no gene match: 7. This CDR3 contains 14 residues. Here the CDR3 DNA reads TGTGCCAGCACCAGACAGGGGGCGCCGGAAAAACTGTTTTTT. This encodes CASTRQGAPEKLFF.

This chain connects TRBV5-5 to TRBJ1-1; tentatively, D is TRBD1 (5 bases). The V and J ends lost 6 bases and 3 bases respectively, with 18 bases between them. The V gene's germline CDR1 is SGHKS and CDR2 YYEKEE (reference sequence). This CDR3 is 15 amino acids long. The CDR3 DNA reads as TGTGCCAGCAACGTACAGGCCTCGGTGGACACTGAAGCTTTCTTT. Its protein product is CASNVQASVDTEAFF.

The chain has TRBV27 and TRBJ1-2, with D possibly being TRBD1 (6 bases). V was cut by 4 bases and J by 4 bases, with 13 bases left in between. Germline V CDR1 and CDR2: MNHEY, SMNVEV (reference sequence). This CDR3 has 14 residues. The CDR3 sequence: CASSSLGGPYGYTF. The CDR3 DNA follows: TGTGCCAGCAGTTCCCTGGGGGGGCCCTATGGCTACACCTTC.

As to this clone: Different DNA sequences within this sample yield the same CDR3. V and J are TRBV4-3 and TRBJ2-1; D is unresolved. The germline V gene has CDR1 LGHNA and CDR2 YSLEER. Trimming removed 0 bases at V and 0 bases at J, with 6 bases between. This CDR3 has 15 amino acids. The CDR3: CASSQDRSSYNEQFF. The DNA for the CDR3 is TGCGCCAGCAGCCAAGATCGCAGCTCCTACAATGAGCAGTTCTTC.

V and J are TRBV30 and TRBJ1-5; 8 bases line up with TRBD1. CDR3 length: 17 residues. Germline CDR1 GTSNPN, CDR2 SVGIG (reference sequence). J was trimmed by 4 bases and V by 4 bases; bases with no gene match: 15. CDR3 sequence (DNA): TGTGCCTGGATCGGTCCAGGCGGGACAGGTTCTAATCAGCCCCAGCATTTT. It is translated as CAWIGPGGTGSNQPQHF.

The V and J genes are TRBV4-3 and TRBJ2-4; TRBD1 matches at 9 bases. After removal of 2 bases from V and 9 bases from J, the junction contained 8 bases not matched to a gene. The germline V gene has CDR1 LGHNA and CDR2 YSLEER. The CDR3 runs 15 residues. CDR3 DNA: TGCGCCAGCAGCCAACTGACAGGGGGATCGGGCATTCAGTACTTC. Translating it yields CASSQLTGGSGIQYF.

The chain's CDR3 is CASSQGQGRIGELFF. Written as DNA, the CDR3 is TGTGCCAGCAGCCAGGGGCAGGGACGTATCGGGGAGCTGTTTTTT. V is TRBV5-4 and J is TRBJ2-2, with D perhaps TRBD1 (6 bases). Trimming took off 4 bases at V and 7 bases at J, with 17 bases between the two ends. CDR1 and CDR2 from the germline V gene are SGHNT and YYREEE (reference sequence). The CDR3 is made up of 15 amino acids. The whole variable domain, remainder taken from reference TRBV5-4 and TRBJ2-2, is ETGVTQSPTHLIKTRGQQVTLRCSSQSGHNTVSWYQQALGQGPQFIFQYYREEENGRGNFPPRFSGLQFPNYSSELNVNALELDDSALYLCASSQGQGRIGELFFGEGSRLTVL.

The chain joins TRBV10-1 to TRBJ2-7; maybe TRBD2 (6 bases). Trimming pared 6 bases from V and 5 bases from J, leaving 14 bases between. Germline assignment: CDR1 WNHNN and CDR2 SYGVQD (reference sequence). This CDR3 spans 13 amino acids. CDR3 residues: CASSLTSRDEQYF. The CDR3 nucleotides read TGCGCCAGCAGCCTCACTAGCAGGGACGAGCAGTACTTC.

The V and J genes are TRBV13 and TRBJ1-6; 9 nucleotides match TRBD1. CDR1 and CDR2 from the germline V gene are PRHDT and FYEKMQ (reference sequence). The CDR3 has 15 amino acids. V trimming: 1 base; J trimming: 8 bases; junction bases outside the gene matches: 3. DNA for the CDR3: TGTGCCAGCAGCTTAGACAACAGGGGGCATTCACCCCTCCACTTT. The encoded protein is CASSLDNRGHSPLHF.

This clone was detected a few times. The genes are TRBV30 and TRBJ1-3; unclear D gene. The CDR3 loop spans 17 amino acids. V dropped 0 bases and J dropped 0 bases, with 15 bases sitting between them. From germline, CDR1 is GTSNPN and CDR2 SVGIG (reference sequence). This CDR3 reads CAWSVFLYGSSGNTIYF. CDR3 bases: TGTGCCTGGAGTGTATTCCTGTACGGGAGCTCTGGAAACACCATATATTTT.

The CDR3 protein is CASIGQTNTGELFF. In DNA form, the CDR3 reads TGTGCCAGCATCGGACAGACGAACACCGGGGAGCTGTTTTTT. J is TRBJ2-2 and V is TRBV2; D may be TRBD1 (6 bases). CDR3 length: 14 residues. The V end lost 7 bases, the J end lost 0 bases, and 9 bases lay between the germline ends. Germline V gene lookup returns CDR1 SNHLY and CDR2 FYNNEI.

In its sample, this clone was seen once. V usage is TRBV9 and J usage is TRBJ2-7, with 10 bases that match TRBD2. The germline V gene has CDR1 SGDLS and CDR2 YYNGEE. The CDR3 totals 14 residues. J gave up 4 bases and V 1 base, and 2 bases lay outside the gene matches. CDR3 sequence: CASSVRTSGYEQYF. The CDR3, as DNA: TGTGCCAGCAGCGTAAGGACTAGCGGATACGAGCAGTACTTC.

This clone was recorded a few times. The chain employs TRBV24-1 and TRBJ1-1; no reliable D call. The germline V gene encodes CDR1 KGHDR and CDR2 SFDVKD. CDR3 length: 13 amino acids. V was pared by 1 base and J by 8 bases, with 10 bases between. The CDR3 DNA reads as TGTGCCACCAGTGATTTAGGAGGTACCGAAGCTTTCTTT. Protein: CATSDLGGTEAFF.

V gene TRBV5-4 combines with J gene TRBJ2-5, with TRBD1 as a possible D gene (5 bases). The CDR3 has 14 amino acids. V lost 4 bases, J lost 2 bases, and 12 bases lay in between. Germline CDR1 SGHNT, CDR2 YYREEE (reference sequence). The CDR3 protein is CASSRDSGQETQYF. The CDR3, as DNA: TGTGCCAGCAGCAGAGACAGTGGGCAAGAGACCCAGTACTTC.

This chain connects TRBV3-1 (or the pseudogene TRBV3-2) to TRBJ1-2; a weak D match, TRBD1 (5 bases). The CDR3 spans 16 residues. The germline V gene encodes CDR1 LGHDT and CDR2 YNNKEL (reference sequence). The V and J ends lost 0 bases and 4 bases respectively, with 15 bases between them. The CDR3 DNA reads as TGTGCCAGCAGCCAAGAAGCTAGGGACTCTACCTATGGCTACACCTTC. As protein: CASSQEARDSTYGYTF.

CDR3 DNA: TGTGCCGGAACAGCTTCCAGCACTGAAGCTTTCTTT. It specifies CAGTASSTEAFF. The V gene is TRBV6-5, the J gene TRBJ1-1; D gene unclear. Germline V lookup: CDR1 MNHEY, CDR2 SVGAGI. The length of the CDR3 is 12 residues. V was clipped by 11 bases and J by 4 bases, with 14 bases between them.

J is TRBJ2-5 and V is TRBV9; D possibly corresponds to TRBD2 (5 bases). The V gene's germline CDR1 is SGDLS and CDR2 YYNGEE. Trimming pared 4 bases from V and 0 bases from J, leaving 16 bases between. The CDR3 has 16 residues. The CDR3 here is CASSRAVGRYQETQYF. The DNA of the CDR3 is TGTGCCAGCAGCCGAGCGGTCGGCAGGTACCAAGAGACCCAGTACTTC.

V gene TRBV4-1 combines with J gene TRBJ2-1; 8 nucleotides align to TRBD2. The CDR3 extends over 17 amino acids. V dropped 3 bases and J dropped 6; count of bases not matched to a gene: 13. Germline V gene sequence: CDR1 MGHRA, CDR2 YSYEKL. The CDR3 DNA reads as TGCGCCAGCAGCCAGAATCAGCCAGCGGGGGTTTCCAATGAGCAGTTCTTC. Protein: CASSQNQPAGVSNEQFF.

The chain couples TRBV2 to TRBJ2-7; 8 bases agree with TRBD1. Trimming removed 4 bases from V and 5 bases from J; junction bases left unmatched: 16. Germline V gene data show CDR1 as SNHLY and CDR2 as FYNNEI. The CDR3 consists of 17 residues. The CDR3 bases are TGTGCCAGCAGTGCTCTTATTTGTACACAGGGGGGCGACGAGCAGTACTTC. Its protein is CASSALICTQGGDEQYF.

DNA for the CDR3: TGTGCCAGCAGTTTAATTAGCGGGGGTTCAAGCTCCTACAATGAGCAGTTCTTC. The encoded protein is CASSLISGGSSSYNEQFF. The chain combines TRBV27 with TRBJ2-1; 9 bases fit TRBD2. V was pared by 2 bases and J by 0 bases, with 8 bases of the junction left unmatched. The CDR3 covers 18 residues. In germline, CDR1 is MNHEY, CDR2 SMNVEV (reference sequence).

This clone occurred a few times. V usage is TRBV7-2 and J usage is TRBJ2-7; D remains unclear. V lost 5 bases to trimming and J lost 2 bases, with 13 bases between them. The CDR3 loop spans 14 amino acids. Germline loops: CDR1 SGHTA, CDR2 FQGNSA. The CDR3, as DNA: TGTGCCAGCAGCCCTACGGCGGTCACCTACGAGCAGTACTTC. This encodes CASSPTAVTYEQYF.

This chain joins TRBV6-5 and TRBJ1-2; 11 nucleotides line up with TRBD1. J gave up 6 bases and V 4 bases, and 7 bases lay outside the gene matches. CDR1 is MNHEY and CDR2 is SVGAGI in the germline V gene. The CDR3 spans 15 residues. The CDR3 DNA sequence: TGTGCCAGCAGTTTCGGACAGGGGGCTCGAAATGGCTACACCTTC. It codes for CASSFGQGARNGYTF.

The chain is built from TRBV18 and TRBJ2-7, with D perhaps matching TRBD2 (6 bases). The CDR3 covers 13 residues. V dropped 3 bases and J dropped 6 bases, with 12 bases sitting between them. The germline CDR1 and CDR2 sequences are KGHSH and LQKENI. Written as DNA, the CDR3 is TGTGCCAGCTCACCGACAAACGGGGGCGAGCAGTACTTC. Translating gives CASSPTNGGEQYF.

This chain's CDR3 is CASRQPGLAGGTTYNEQFF. The CDR3 nucleotides read TGCGCCAGCAGACAACCGGGACTAGCGGGGGGGACTACCTACAATGAGCAGTTCTTC. The chain couples TRBV10-2 to TRBJ2-1, with TRBD2 matching over 16 bases. With 6 bases clipped from V and 2 bases from J, the junction kept 10 bases outside the gene matches. The germline gives CDR1 WSHSY, CDR2 SAAADI. The CDR3 runs 19 residues.

This rearrangement joins TRBV5-1 to TRBJ1-1; D is undetermined. The CDR3 is made up of 14 amino acids. The germline CDR1 and CDR2 sequences are SGHRS and YFSETQ. V dropped 2 bases and J dropped 5 bases, with 13 bases sitting between them. CDR3 DNA: TGCGCCAGCAGCTTAATGGAAGCGGTGACTGAAGCTTTCTTT. Its translation is CASSLMEAVTEAFF.

The genes are TRBV28 and TRBJ2-7; weak D call: TRBD1 (6 bases). The germline V and J ends were trimmed by 4 bases and 2 bases, with 12 bases remaining between them. The CDR3 is made up of 14 amino acids. Germline CDR1 MDHEN, CDR2 SYDVKM. CDR3 residues: CASSWTALPYEQYF. In DNA, the CDR3 is TGTGCCAGCAGTTGGACAGCCCTGCCCTACGAGCAGTACTTC.